The 9 T cell receptor beta chains reported below all come from one sample, sequenced in a study of siplizumab effects on memory and regulatory T cells. Profiled with immunoSEQ multiplex PCR; TCRdb holds only in-frame clones, not every one. This table holds about 100,000 clones, around 90% found once. Sequenced material: Tregs sorted from blood. Every receptor here comes from a human donor in good health.

The sample holds one count of this clone. The gene calls are TRBV5-1 and TRBJ1-4; D is unclear. The CDR3 runs 14 residues. Between the trimmed V and J ends, which lost 4 bases and 0 bases, there was a span of 7 bases. From germline, CDR1 is SGHRS and CDR2 YFSETQ. The CDR3 protein is CASSGPATNEKLFF. DNA of the CDR3: TGCGCCAGCAGCGGACCTGCAACTAATGAAAAACTGTTTTTT. Using reference TRBV5-1 and TRBJ1-4 for the parts outside the CDR3, the full variable domain is KAGVTQTPRYLIKTRGQQVTLSCSPISGHRSVSWYQQTPGQGLQFLFEYFSETQRNKGNFPGRFSGRQFSNSRSEMNVSTLELGDSALYLCASSGPATNEKLFFGSGTQLSVL.

V usage is TRBV10-2 and J usage is TRBJ2-7; TRBD2 matches 9 bases. Germline V gene sequence: CDR1 WSHSY, CDR2 SAAADI. The CDR3 length is 15 residues. V shed 3 bases, J shed 5 bases, and the junction held 8 bases outside the gene matches. CDR3: CASSEVAGVVNEQYF. The CDR3 coding sequence is TGCGCCAGCAGTGAAGTAGCGGGAGTCGTAAACGAGCAGTACTTC.

The chain carries TRBV5-6 and TRBJ1-1; D perhaps matches TRBD1 (6 bases). Germline CDR1 SGHDT, CDR2 YYEEEE. The ends were cut back, 2 bases at V and 6 bases at J, with 8 bases in the middle. The CDR3 is 12 amino acids. CDR3 nucleotide sequence: TGTGCCAGCAGCTTCGGGGGCGCTGAAGCTTTCTTT. Protein product: CASSFGGAEAFF.

The CDR3 DNA is TGTGCCAGCAGTGAAAGAGGAGGTCTACTCGGGGCCAACGTCCTGACTTTC. Amino acid sequence: CASSERGGLLGANVLTF. The V gene is TRBV2, the J gene TRBJ2-6; TRBD2 is a possible D gene (5 bases). V was shortened by 2 bases and J by 4 bases, with 15 bases between the two germline ends. Germline V gives CDR1 SNHLY, CDR2 FYNNEI. The CDR3 is 17 amino acids. Combining the CDR3 with reference TRBV2 and TRBJ2-6 gives the whole variable domain EPEVTQTPSHQVTQMGQEVILRCVPISNHLYFYWYRQILGQKVEFLVSFYNNEISEKSEIFDDQFSVERPDGSNFTLKIRSTKLEDSAMYFCASSERGGLLGANVLTFGAGSRLTVL.

The V and J genes are TRBV14 and TRBJ1-4; no clear D. Trimming took 3 bases from V and 0 from J, leaving 8 bases between them. The CDR3 covers 15 residues. The germline V gene has CDR1 SGHDN and CDR2 FVKESK. CDR3 in DNA: TGTGCCAGCAGCCAGTTCACGGCAACTAATGAAAAACTGTTTTTT. Amino acids: CASSQFTATNEKLFF.

The chain is built from TRBV7-6 and TRBJ2-7; TRBD1 is a possible D gene (5 bases). The length of the CDR3 is 12 residues. The germline gives CDR1 SGHVS, CDR2 FNYEAQ. Trimming cost V 2 bases and J 6 bases, with 8 bases left between them. DNA of the CDR3: TGTGCCAGCAGCTTACGAGACAGCGAGCAGTACTTC. This sequence encodes CASSLRDSEQYF. Full variable domain (remainder filled in from reference TRBV7-6 and TRBJ2-7): GAGVSQSPRYKVTKRGQDVALRCDPISGHVSLYWYRQALGQGPEFLTYFNYEAQQDKSGLPNDRFSAERPEGSISTLTIQRTEQRDSAMYRCASSLRDSEQYFGPGTRLTVT.

The V call is TRBV19, the J call TRBJ1-5; D gene unclear. Trimming removed 3 bases at V and 2 bases at J, with 8 bases between. The CDR3 contains 14 residues. CDR1 is LNHDA, CDR2 SQIVND, per germline (reference sequence). The CDR3 is CASSMGLGNQPQHF. CDR3 nucleotides: TGTGCCAGTAGTATGGGGTTAGGCAATCAGCCCCAGCATTTT.

The chain employs TRBV9 and TRBJ1-1; D may be TRBD1 (6 bases). V was shortened by 3 bases and J by 3 bases, with 15 bases between the two germline ends. Germline V gives CDR1 SGDLS, CDR2 YYNGEE. The CDR3 runs 15 residues. CDR3 sequence (DNA): TGTGCCAGCAGCGCGAGGCTAGGGGGGGACACTGAAGCTTTCTTT. Its translation: CASSARLGGDTEAFF.

The genes are TRBV7-9 and TRBJ2-3; 8 bases are shared with TRBD1. Per the germline V gene, CDR1 is SEHNR and CDR2 is FQNEAQ (reference sequence). Trimming removed 6 bases from V and 0 bases from J; junction bases left unmatched: 5. This CDR3 is 15 amino acids long. The CDR3 is CASSKRTGSTDTQYF. CDR3 coding DNA: TGTGCCAGCAGTAAAAGGACAGGGAGCACAGATACGCAGTATTTT.